One sample yielded the 21 T cell receptor beta chains listed below, sequenced in a study of blood T cell repertoires in COVID-19. The table came from immunoSEQ multiplex PCR; TCRdb's copy has only in-frame clones and leaves some out. The sample contains about 300,000 clones, roughly 80% of which appear only once. Sequenced input: peripheral blood. The receptors shown here come from a human donor with COVID-19, enrolled during active disease. The donor label of this sample is uncertain.

The chain uses TRBV9 and TRBJ1-2, with D unclear. The V and J ends lost 0 bases and 0 bases respectively, with 9 bases between them. The germline gives CDR1 SGDLS, CDR2 YYNGEE. The CDR3 extends over 15 amino acids. CDR3 in amino acids: CASSVGPEANYGYTF. As DNA, the CDR3 is TGTGCCAGCAGCGTAGGGCCTGAAGCTAACTATGGCTACACCTTC.

The chain carries TRBV5-6 and TRBJ1-6; TRBD1 might be the D (6 bases). CDR3 length: 15 residues. Germline V lookup: CDR1 SGHDT, CDR2 YYEEEE. The V end was cut by 5 bases, the J end by 9 bases, with 18 bases between. The CDR3 reads CASSFLTGPSSPLHF. In DNA form, the CDR3 reads TGTGCCAGCAGTTTCCTGACAGGCCCTAGTTCACCCCTCCACTTT.

The V gene is TRBV28, the J gene TRBJ1-1; tentatively, D is TRBD1 (6 bases). Germline V gene lookup returns CDR1 MDHEN and CDR2 SYDVKM. This CDR3 comprises 16 residues. Trimming pared 5 bases from V and 2 bases from J, leaving 18 bases between. The CDR3, as DNA: TGTGCCAGCAGTACCCTGCTCTGGACAGACAACACTGAAGCTTTCTTT. Protein: CASSTLLWTDNTEAFF. The full variable domain, completed using reference TRBV28 and TRBJ1-1, is DVKVTQSSRYLVKRTGEKVFLECVQDMDHENMFWYRQDPGLGLRLIYFSYDVKMKEKGDIPEGYSVSREKKERFSLILESASTNQTSMYLCASSTLLWTDNTEAFFGQGTRLTVV.

V is TRBV29-1 and J is TRBJ1-3; a weak D match, TRBD1 (6 bases). The CDR3 runs to 13 residues. Looked up from germline, CDR1 is SQVTM and CDR2 is ANQGSEA. V lost 6 bases, J lost 1 base, and 10 bases lay in between. Here the CDR3 reads CSVAQGSGNTIYF. Here the CDR3 DNA reads TGCAGCGTAGCCCAGGGGTCTGGAAACACCATATATTTT.

The chain combines TRBV5-1 with TRBJ1-1, with TRBD1 matching over 7 bases. The CDR3 consists of 13 residues. Germline V lookup: CDR1 SGHRS, CDR2 YFSETQ. J gave up 5 bases and V 8 bases, and 9 bases lay outside the gene matches. CDR3 amino acids: CASTITGETEAFF. The CDR3 DNA sequence: TGCGCCAGTACCATCACAGGGGAAACTGAAGCTTTCTTT.

Comment on this clone: Other DNA sequences of this sample code for an identical CDR3. The chain employs TRBV5-1 and TRBJ1-5, with D unresolved. Germline V lookup: CDR1 SGHRS, CDR2 YFSETQ. The CDR3 loop spans 14 amino acids. V gave up 0 bases and J gave up 1 base, with 5 bases separating them. The CDR3 protein is CASSLAGSNQPQHF. As DNA, the CDR3 is TGCGCCAGCAGCTTGGCGGGGAGCAATCAGCCCCAGCATTTT. The entire variable domain, with the rest obtained from reference TRBV5-1 and TRBJ1-5, is as follows: KAGVTQTPRYLIKTRGQQVTLSCSPISGHRSVSWYQQTPGQGLQFLFEYFSETQRNKGNFPGRFSGRQFSNSRSEMNVSTLELGDSALYLCASSLAGSNQPQHFGDGTRLSIL.

This rearrangement joins TRBV28 to TRBJ2-7, with a tentative D call TRBD2 (5 bases). Trimming stripped 4 bases from V and 0 bases from J, with 28 bases between. This CDR3 spans 20 amino acids. Germline CDR1 and CDR2: MDHEN and SYDVKM. The CDR3 spells CASSSLGGPTFTLSSYEQYF. For the CDR3, the DNA is TGTGCCAGCAGTTCACTTGGAGGCCCCACCTTTACCCTCAGCTCCTACGAGCAGTACTTC. Supplemented by reference TRBV28 and TRBJ2-7, the full variable domain reads DVKVTQSSRYLVKRTGEKVFLECVQDMDHENMFWYRQDPGLGLRLIYFSYDVKMKEKGDIPEGYSVSREKKERFSLILESASTNQTSMYLCASSSLGGPTFTLSSYEQYFGPGTRLTVT.

The CDR3 spells CASTPTGGSPYEQYF. The CDR3 DNA reads TGTGCCAGCACCCCTACAGGGGGCTCCCCCTACGAGCAGTACTTC. The V and J genes are TRBV28 and TRBJ2-7; TRBD1 matches at 9 bases. CDR1 is MDHEN, CDR2 SYDVKM, per germline. Trimming took 7 bases from V and 2 from J; bases not matched to a gene: 9. This CDR3 has 15 residues.

The J gene is TRBJ2-7, the V gene TRBV5-1; 10 bases are a match to TRBD2. The germline CDR1 and CDR2 sequences are SGHRS and YFSETQ. V was pared by 0 bases and J by 7 bases, with 13 bases of the junction left unmatched. CDR3 size: 17 residues. The CDR3 sequence: CASSLGTSGGLSGEQYF. CDR3 DNA: TGCGCCAGCAGCTTGGGGACTAGCGGAGGGCTATCTGGGGAGCAGTACTTC.

This clone has just one count. The V call is TRBV25-1, the J call TRBJ2-3, with D hard to call. Trimming took off 3 bases at V and 4 bases at J, with 11 bases between the two ends. There are 14 residues in the CDR3. The germline V gene has CDR1 MGHDK and CDR2 SYGVNS. The CDR3 protein is CASSDRRRSDTQYF. As DNA, the CDR3 is TGTGCCAGCAGTGACAGGCGTAGGTCAGATACGCAGTATTTT.

CDR3 region: CASSQDLTGTDTQYF. The CDR3 DNA reads TGCGCCAGCAGCCAAGATCTTACAGGGACAGATACGCAGTATTTT. This rearrangement joins TRBV4-1 to TRBJ2-3; tentative D call: TRBD1 (6 bases). V lost 0 bases, J lost 3 bases, and 10 bases lay in between. Germline lookup yields CDR1 MGHRA and CDR2 YSYEKL. CDR3 size: 15 residues.

This clone was recorded a few times. The chain combines TRBV9 with TRBJ2-7; no firm D call. The V end lost 0 bases, the J end lost 6 bases, and 13 bases lay between the germline ends. Germline CDR1 and CDR2: SGDLS and YYNGEE. CDR3 length equals 14 residues. The DNA for the CDR3 is TGTGCCAGCAGCGTAGGTCCCCCGGTTGGCGAGCAGTACTTC. Protein: CASSVGPPVGEQYF.

V gene TRBV3-1 (or the pseudogene TRBV3-2) combines with J gene TRBJ2-2; TRBD1 matches 11 bases. The ends lost 3 bases at V and 5 bases at J; junction bases unmatched: 5. Germline loops: CDR1 LGHDT, CDR2 YNNKEL (reference sequence). This CDR3 is 16 amino acids long. CDR3 nucleotides: TGTGCCAGCAGCCAGTCCTGGGACAGGGGGACCGGGGAGCTGTTTTTT. Translation gives CASSQSWDRGTGELFF.

This rearrangement joins TRBV19 to TRBJ1-4; the D is unclear. CDR3 size: 14 residues. Per germline, CDR1 LNHDA and CDR2 SQIVND (reference sequence). Trimming stripped 3 bases from V and 5 bases from J, with 10 bases between. CDR3 protein: CASSIRQANEKLFF. The CDR3 DNA is TGTGCCAGTAGTATCCGGCAGGCGAATGAAAAACTGTTTTTT.

This clone was picked up a small number of times. This chain uses TRBV2 with TRBJ2-2; a weak D match, TRBD1 (6 bases). CDR1 is SNHLY, CDR2 FYNNEI, per germline. V was shortened by 6 bases and J by 3 bases, with 11 bases between the two germline ends. There are 14 residues in the CDR3. The CDR3 loop is CASSFEGDTGELFF. As DNA, the CDR3 is TGTGCCAGCAGCTTTGAGGGGGACACCGGGGAGCTGTTTTTT.

The rearrangement joins TRBV7-2 to TRBJ2-2; D is uncertain. V lost 3 bases and J 1 base, leaving 12 bases between the germline ends. From germline, CDR1 is SGHTA and CDR2 FQGNSA. The CDR3 sequence is 16 residues long. CDR3 bases: TGTGCCAGCAGCTTTTCCGAGATAAGGAACACCGGGGAGCTGTTTTTT. As protein: CASSFSEIRNTGELFF.

The chain is built from TRBV2 and TRBJ2-1; 10 bases line up with TRBD2. The junction had 8 bases not matched to a gene; V was cut back by 3 bases and J by 6 bases. The germline V gene has CDR1 SNHLY and CDR2 FYNNEI. The CDR3 runs 16 residues. The CDR3 region has the DNA TGTGCCAGCAGTGAGGCTAGCGGGAGACGAAGCAATGAGCAGTTCTTC. Protein product: CASSEASGRRSNEQFF. The entire variable domain, with the rest obtained from reference TRBV2 and TRBJ2-1, is as follows: EPEVTQTPSHQVTQMGQEVILRCVPISNHLYFYWYRQILGQKVEFLVSFYNNEISEKSEIFDDQFSVERPDGSNFTLKIRSTKLEDSAMYFCASSEASGRRSNEQFFGPGTRLTVL.

The chain uses TRBV30 and TRBJ2-2; 7 bases are a match to TRBD1. Germline V gene data show CDR1 as GTSNPN and CDR2 as SVGIG (reference sequence). The CDR3 loop spans 14 amino acids. V dropped 3 bases and J dropped 6; count of bases not matched to a gene: 7. The CDR3 DNA follows: TGTGCCTGGAGGATGACAGGGTTCCCCGGGGAGCTGTTTTTT. This sequence encodes CAWRMTGFPGELFF.

The chain couples TRBV28 to TRBJ1-3, with a possible D match to TRBD1 (6 bases). The CDR3 totals 15 residues. The germline V and J ends were trimmed by 5 bases and 0 bases, with 11 bases remaining between them. The V gene's germline CDR1 is MDHEN and CDR2 SYDVKM. The DNA of the CDR3 is TGTGCCAGCAGTCAGGGGTCTTTCTCTGGAAACACCATATATTTT. Amino acids: CASSQGSFSGNTIYF. The complete variable domain, with remaining parts taken from reference TRBV28 and TRBJ1-3, reads DVKVTQSSRYLVKRTGEKVFLECVQDMDHENMFWYRQDPGLGLRLIYFSYDVKMKEKGDIPEGYSVSREKKERFSLILESASTNQTSMYLCASSQGSFSGNTIYFGEGSWLTVV.

The chain employs TRBV19 and TRBJ1-2; 7 bases fit TRBD1. Germline V gene sequence: CDR1 LNHDA, CDR2 SQIVND (reference sequence). Trimming cost V 7 bases and J 7 bases; bases outside gene matches: 15. CDR3 length equals 15 residues. CDR3 region: CASTTEDRDSGGYTF. The CDR3 DNA sequence: TGTGCCAGTACCACCGAGGACCGGGACAGTGGTGGCTACACCTTC.

This clone was detected once. The gene calls are TRBV11-3 and TRBJ1-2, with 8 bases fitting TRBD1. This CDR3 comprises 14 residues. Germline trimming cut 5 bases from V and 4 bases from J; bases unmatched to any gene: 6. In germline, CDR1 is SGHNT, CDR2 YENEEA. The CDR3 sequence: CASSTRDRSYGYTF. The CDR3 region has the DNA TGTGCCAGCAGCACTAGGGACAGGAGCTATGGCTACACCTTC.